The clone carrying this T cell receptor (beta chain) was observed once. Libraries were prepared by immunoSEQ multiplex PCR; TCRdb keeps only in-frame clonotypes and omits some of them. The sample carries 250,000 to 300,000 clones, under 90% recorded once. These data are taken from a study of blood T cell repertoires in COVID-19. Germline V lookup: CDR1 SGHNT, CDR2 YENEEA. The CDR3 spans 14 residues. The V gene lost 3 bases and the J gene lost 4 bases, with 13 bases spanning the gap. The receptor was derived from a woman between 40 and 50 years old who had recovered from COVID-19. The chain recombines TRBV11-3 with TRBJ2-7; D may be TRBD2 (5 bases). Sequencing was done on a sample of peripheral blood. The CDR3 spells CASSFEEGGYEQYF. The CDR3 region has the DNA TGTGCCAGCAGCTTTGAGGAAGGAGGTTACGAGCAGTACTTC.